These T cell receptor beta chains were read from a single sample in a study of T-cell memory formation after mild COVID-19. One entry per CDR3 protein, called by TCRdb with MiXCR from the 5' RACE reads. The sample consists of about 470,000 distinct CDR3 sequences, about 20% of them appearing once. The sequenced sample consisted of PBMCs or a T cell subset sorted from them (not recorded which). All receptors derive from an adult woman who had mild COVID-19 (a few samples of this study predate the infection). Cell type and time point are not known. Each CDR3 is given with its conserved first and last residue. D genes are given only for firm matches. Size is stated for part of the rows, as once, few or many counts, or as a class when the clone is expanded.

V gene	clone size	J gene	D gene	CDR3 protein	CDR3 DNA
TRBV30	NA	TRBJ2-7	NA	CAWGLIPGQIYEQYF	TGTGCCTGGGGGTTAATACCGGGACAAATATACGAGCAGTACTTC
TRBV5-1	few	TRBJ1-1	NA	CASVGTNTEAFF	TGCGCCAGCGTTGGGACGAACACTGAAGCTTTCTTT
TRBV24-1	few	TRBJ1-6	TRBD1	CATSDSGQGNSPLHF	TGTGCCACCAGTGATTCCGGACAGGGGAATTCACCCCTCCACTTT
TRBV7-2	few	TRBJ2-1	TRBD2	CASSPLRLAGVHEQFF	TGTGCCAGCAGCCCTCTACGACTAGCGGGAGTTCATGAGCAGTTCTTC
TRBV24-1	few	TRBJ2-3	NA	CATSDRIFTDTQYF	TGTGCCACCAGTGATCGGATCTTCACAGATACGCAGTATTTT
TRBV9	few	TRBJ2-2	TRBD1	CASSVRTGVNTGELFF	TGTGCCAGCAGCGTAAGGACAGGGGTAAACACCGGGGAGCTGTTTTTT
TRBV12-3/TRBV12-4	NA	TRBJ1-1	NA	CASSESHYTEAFF	TGTGCCAGCAGTGAAAGCCACTACACTGAAGCTTTCTTT
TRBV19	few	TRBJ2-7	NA	CASSTRKGVYEQYF	TGTGCCAGTAGTACCCGGAAGGGGGTGTACGAGCAGTACTTC
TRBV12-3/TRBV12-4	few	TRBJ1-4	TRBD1	CASSYRGLNEKLFF	TGTGCCAGCAGTTACAGGGGGCTAAATGAAAAACTGTTTTTT
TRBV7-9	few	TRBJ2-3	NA	CASARGAGFRSSTDTQYF	TGTGCCAGCGCCCGGGGGGCAGGATTTCGATCTAGCACAGATACGCAGTATTTT
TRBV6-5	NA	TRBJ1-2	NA	CASSSAGGAGYGYTF	TGTGCCAGCAGTTCCGCGGGGGGGGCGGGCTATGGCTACACCTTC
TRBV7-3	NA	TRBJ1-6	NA	CASSPGTRNSPLHF	TGTGCCAGCAGCCCCGGGACAAGAAATTCACCCCTCCACTTT
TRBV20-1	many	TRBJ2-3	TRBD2	CSAAGASGSATDTQYF	TGCAGTGCCGCCGGGGCTAGCGGGAGTGCCACAGATACGCAGTATTTT
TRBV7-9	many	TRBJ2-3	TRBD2	CASSPGTSGGFMDTQYF	TGTGCCAGCAGCCCGGGGACTAGCGGGGGGTTCATGGATACGCAGTATTTT
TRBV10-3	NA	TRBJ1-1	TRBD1	CAISQGAGSAEAFF	TGTGCCATCAGCCAGGGGGCCGGATCGGCTGAAGCTTTCTTT
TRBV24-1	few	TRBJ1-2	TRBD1	CATSVPQGDYGYTF	TGTGCCACCAGCGTTCCCCAGGGGGACTATGGCTACACCTTC
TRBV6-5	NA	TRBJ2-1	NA	CASSYSSGRGSNEQFF	TGTGCCAGCAGTTATAGCTCGGGGCGGGGTAGCAATGAGCAGTTCTTC
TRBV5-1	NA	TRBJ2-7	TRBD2	CASSRLGPGRKVGYEQYF	TGCGCCAGCAGCCGTTTGGGGCCCGGGAGGAAGGTGGGCTACGAGCAGTACTTC
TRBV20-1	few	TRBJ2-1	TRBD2	CSATPTSEIYNEQFF	TGCAGTGCTACCCCGACTAGCGAGATCTACAATGAGCAGTTCTTC
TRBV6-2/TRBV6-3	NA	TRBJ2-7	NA	CATRQRTQIYF	TGTGCCACCAGGCAACGGACCCAAATCTACTTC
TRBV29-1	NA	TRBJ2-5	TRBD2	CSVPPGGKSETQYF	TGCAGCGTCCCCCCGGGGGGGAAATCGGAGACCCAGTACTTC
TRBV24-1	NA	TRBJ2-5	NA	CATSDLRSGAGETQYF	TGTGCCACCAGTGATTTGCGGTCCGGGGCCGGGGAGACCCAGTACTTC
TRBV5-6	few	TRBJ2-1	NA	CASSLQQFF	TGTGCCAGCAGCCTGCAGCAGTTCTTC
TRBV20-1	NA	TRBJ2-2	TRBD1	CSARGNPDRGPGELFF	TGCAGTGCTAGAGGGAACCCGGACAGGGGGCCCGGGGAGCTGTTTTTT
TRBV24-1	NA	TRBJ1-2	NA	CATSDGTLGDYGYTF	TGTGCCACCAGTGATGGGACACTCGGGGACTATGGCTACACCTTC
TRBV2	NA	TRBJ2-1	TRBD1	CASSEGGTGGNEQFF	TGTGCCAGCAGTGAAGGGGGGACAGGTGGGAATGAGCAGTTCTTC
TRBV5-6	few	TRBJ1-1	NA	CASSLTNTEAFF	TGTGCCAGCAGCTTAACAAACACTGAAGCTTTCTTT
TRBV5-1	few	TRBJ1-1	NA	CASRPGIGTNGNTEAFF	TGCGCCAGCAGACCCGGTATAGGGACCAATGGGAACACTGAAGCTTTCTTT
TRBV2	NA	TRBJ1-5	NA	CASRGDSPNQPQHF	TGTGCCAGCAGGGGAGACAGTCCCAATCAGCCCCAGCATTTT
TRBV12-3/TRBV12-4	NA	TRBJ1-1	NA	CASRAPATEAFF	TGTGCCAGCAGGGCCCCGGCAACTGAAGCTTTCTTT
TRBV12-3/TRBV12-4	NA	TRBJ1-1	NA	CASSETEAFF	TGTGCCAGCAGTGAGACGGAAGCTTTCTTT
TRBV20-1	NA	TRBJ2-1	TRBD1	CSAHGARTGSGLGQFF	TGCAGTGCTCACGGGGCGCGGACAGGGTCGGGTCTCGGGCAGTTCTTC
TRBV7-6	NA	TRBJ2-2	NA	CASSSASAPGELFF	TGTGCCAGCAGCTCGGCTAGCGCCCCCGGGGAGCTGTTTTTT
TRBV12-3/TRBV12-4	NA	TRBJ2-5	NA	CASSPSLEGRKTQYF	TGTGCCAGCAGTCCCAGTTTGGAGGGGCGAAAGACCCAGTACTTC
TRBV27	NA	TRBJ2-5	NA	CASSTGPQGAQYF	TGTGCCAGCAGTACAGGCCCCCAAGGGGCCCAGTACTTC
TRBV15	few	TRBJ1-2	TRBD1	CATSQGAGYGYTF	TGTGCCACCAGCCAGGGGGCTGGCTATGGCTACACCTTC
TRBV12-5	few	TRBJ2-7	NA	CASGLPTTRAVGWVQYF	TGTGCTAGTGGTTTGCCTACAACACGGGCCGTGGGGTGGGTGCAGTACTTC
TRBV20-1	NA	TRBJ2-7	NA	CSARGTDYEQYF	TGCAGTGCTAGAGGAACGGATTACGAGCAGTACTTC
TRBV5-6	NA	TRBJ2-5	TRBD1	CASSLVTGGLETQYF	TGTGCCAGCAGCTTGGTAACAGGGGGCTTGGAGACCCAGTACTTC